This T cell receptor beta chain derives from a study of T cell repertoires in cytomegalovirus infection. Study in general: The public TCR beta signatures pointed to both CMV infection and matching HLA type.

CDR1 is DFQATT and CDR2 is SNEGSKA in the germline V gene (reference sequence). V lost 6 bases to trimming and J lost 2 bases; unmatched junction nucleotides: 12. The length of the CDR3 is 16 residues. As to this clonotype: What it binds is unknown.

TCRdb ran MiXCR on the reads and lists one entry per CDR3 protein. The sample contains over 450,000 distinct CDR3 sequences, approximately 11% of which appear only once. Study observations and caveats: CMV carriers with the relevant HLA were identified by cumulative public TCR beta family frequency.

The gene calls are TRBV20-1 and TRBJ2-5; 10 nucleotides line up with TRBD2. The receptor was isolated from a human donor in good health (CMV status not recorded). Some clones in this sample may be carry-over from other donors' samples. Source material: PBMCs. DNA of the CDR3: TGCAGTGCCAACGAGGCTACTAGCGGGAAGCAAGAGACCCAGTACTTC. Its protein product is CSANEATSGKQETQYF.